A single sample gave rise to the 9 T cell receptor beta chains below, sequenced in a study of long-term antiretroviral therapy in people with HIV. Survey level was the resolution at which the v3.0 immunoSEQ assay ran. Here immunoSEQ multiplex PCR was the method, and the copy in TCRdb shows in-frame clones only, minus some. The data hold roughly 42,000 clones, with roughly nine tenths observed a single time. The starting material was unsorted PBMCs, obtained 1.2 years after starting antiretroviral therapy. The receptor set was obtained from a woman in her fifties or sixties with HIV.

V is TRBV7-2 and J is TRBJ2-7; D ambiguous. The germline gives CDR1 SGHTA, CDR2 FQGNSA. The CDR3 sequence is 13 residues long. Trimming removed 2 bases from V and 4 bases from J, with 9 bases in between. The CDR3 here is CASSLPLVYEQYF. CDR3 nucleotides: TGTGCCAGCAGCTTACCACTGGTATACGAGCAGTACTTC. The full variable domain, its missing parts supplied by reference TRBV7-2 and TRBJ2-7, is GAGVSQSPSNKVTEKGKDVELRCDPISGHTALYWYRQSLGQGLEFLIYFQGNSAPDKSGLPSDRFSAERTGGSVSTLTIQRTQQEDSAVYLCASSLPLVYEQYFGPGTRLTVT.

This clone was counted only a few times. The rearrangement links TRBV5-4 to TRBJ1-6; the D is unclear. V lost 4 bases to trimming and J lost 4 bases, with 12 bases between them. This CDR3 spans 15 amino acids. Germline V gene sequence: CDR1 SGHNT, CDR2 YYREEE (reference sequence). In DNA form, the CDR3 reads TGTGCCAGCAGCCGGGGAGGTCGGTATAATTCACCCCTCCACTTT. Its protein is CASSRGGRYNSPLHF.

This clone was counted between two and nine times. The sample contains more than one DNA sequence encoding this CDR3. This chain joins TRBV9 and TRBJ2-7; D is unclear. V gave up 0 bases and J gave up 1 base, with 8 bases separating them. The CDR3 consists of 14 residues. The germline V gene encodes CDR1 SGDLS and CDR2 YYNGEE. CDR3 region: CASSVEGGSYEQYF. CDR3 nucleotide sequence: TGTGCCAGCAGCGTAGAGGGCGGATCCTACGAGCAGTACTTC.

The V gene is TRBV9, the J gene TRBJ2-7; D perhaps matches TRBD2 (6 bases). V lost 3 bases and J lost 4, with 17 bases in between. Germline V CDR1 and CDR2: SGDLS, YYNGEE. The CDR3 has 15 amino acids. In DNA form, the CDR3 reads TGTGCCAGCAGCGAGAGGGGCGGGGTTATGTACGAGCAGTACTTC. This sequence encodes CASSERGGVMYEQYF.

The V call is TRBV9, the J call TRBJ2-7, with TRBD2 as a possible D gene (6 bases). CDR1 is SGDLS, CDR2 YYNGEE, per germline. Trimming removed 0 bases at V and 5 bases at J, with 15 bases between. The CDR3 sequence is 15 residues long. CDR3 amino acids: CASSVGGGDMDEQYF. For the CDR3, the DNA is TGTGCCAGCAGCGTAGGAGGAGGGGATATGGACGAGCAGTACTTC.

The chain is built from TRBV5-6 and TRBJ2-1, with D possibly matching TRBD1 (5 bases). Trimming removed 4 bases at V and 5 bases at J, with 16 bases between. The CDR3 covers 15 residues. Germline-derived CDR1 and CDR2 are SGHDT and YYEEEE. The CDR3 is CASSPTVTRDNEQFF. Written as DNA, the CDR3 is TGTGCCAGCAGCCCGACGGTGACCAGGGACAATGAGCAGTTCTTC.

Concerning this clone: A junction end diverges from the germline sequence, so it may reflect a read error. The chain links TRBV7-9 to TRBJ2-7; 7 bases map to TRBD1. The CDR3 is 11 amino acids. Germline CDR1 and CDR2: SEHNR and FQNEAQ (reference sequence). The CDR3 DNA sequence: TGTGCCAGCAGCTTAGAGGGGACAGTAAACTTC. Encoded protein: CASSLEGTVNF.

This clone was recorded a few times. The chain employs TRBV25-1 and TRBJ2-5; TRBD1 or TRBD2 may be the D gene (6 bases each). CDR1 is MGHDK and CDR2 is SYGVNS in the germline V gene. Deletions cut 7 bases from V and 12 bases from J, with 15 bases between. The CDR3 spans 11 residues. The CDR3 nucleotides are TGTGCCAGCAATCACGGGGGCCAAGAGTACTTC. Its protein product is CASNHGGQEYF.

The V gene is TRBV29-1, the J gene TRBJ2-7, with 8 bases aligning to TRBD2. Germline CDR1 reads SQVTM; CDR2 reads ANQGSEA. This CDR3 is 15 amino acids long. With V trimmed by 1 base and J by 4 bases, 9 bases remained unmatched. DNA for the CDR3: TGCAGCGTTGAAGTGGCCAGCGGGGGTACGTACGAGCAGTACTTC. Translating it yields CSVEVASGGTYEQYF.